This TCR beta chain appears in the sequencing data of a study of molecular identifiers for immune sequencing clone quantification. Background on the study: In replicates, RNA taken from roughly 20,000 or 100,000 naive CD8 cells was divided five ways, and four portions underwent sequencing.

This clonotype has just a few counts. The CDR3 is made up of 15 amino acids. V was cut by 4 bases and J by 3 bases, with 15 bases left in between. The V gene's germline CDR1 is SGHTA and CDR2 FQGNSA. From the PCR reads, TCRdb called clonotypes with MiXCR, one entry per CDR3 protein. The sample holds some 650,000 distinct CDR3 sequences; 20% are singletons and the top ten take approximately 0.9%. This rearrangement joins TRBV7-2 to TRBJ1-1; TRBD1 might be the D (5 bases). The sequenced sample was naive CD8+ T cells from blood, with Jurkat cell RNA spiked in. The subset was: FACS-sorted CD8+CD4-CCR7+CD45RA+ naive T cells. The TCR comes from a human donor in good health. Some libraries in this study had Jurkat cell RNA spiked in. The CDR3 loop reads CASSSAYGGDTEAFF. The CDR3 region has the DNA TGTGCCAGCAGCTCCGCCTACGGGGGGGACACTGAAGCTTTCTTT.